This T cell receptor beta chain was observed in a study of blood T cell repertoires in COVID-19. In the study overall: Samples came from the United States, Italy and Spain, spanning acute and convalescent COVID-19. T cells, B-cell-depleted T cells, or PBMCs supplied cDNA or gDNA.

This clone showed up just once. V lost 5 bases to trimming and J lost 0 bases, with 9 bases between them. The CDR3 consists of 15 residues. Germline V gene lookup returns CDR1 SGHRS and CDR2 YFSETQ. One Seattle source followed patients from active infection through their disease course. Under the authors' procedure: The assay estimated nucleated cells by amplifying reference gene primers. Method: immunoSEQ multiplex PCR; TCRdb's copy keeps in-frame clones and lacks some. V, J and clone size are those of that table, while D and trimming were read from the DNA. Of roughly 250,000 clones listed, about 86% were seen once; the top ten hold more than 10%.

This receptor was obtained from a woman aged 30 to 39 with COVID-19, enrolled during active disease. Sequencing was done on a sample of peripheral blood. The rearrangement joins TRBV5-1 to TRBJ2-6; D is unresolved. The CDR3 DNA is TGCGCCAGCAGGTACCGACTCTCTGGGGCCAACGTCCTGACTTTC. This gives the protein CASRYRLSGANVLTF.